Listed below are T cell receptor beta chains from one sample, sequenced in a study of Graves' ophthalmopathy and Graves' hyperthyroidism. TCRdb reprocessed the multiplex PCR reads with MiXCR, giving one entry per CDR3 protein. Of approximately 330,000 distinct CDR3 sequences in the sample, about a sixth are singletons; the top ten hold 9% to 15%. What was sequenced was peripheral blood. The receptors were sampled from an adult man with Graves' ophthalmopathy. The CDR3 runs from the conserved cysteine through the conserved F or W. D genes are given only for firm matches. Some rows mark clone size as missing; the rest say once, few, many or name a class of expanded clone.

d_call	j_call	clone_size	v_call	cdr3_nt	cdr3_aa
TRBD1	TRBJ2-5	few	TRBV6-1	TGTGCCAGCATGTTGAAGGGACAGGATCAAGAGACCCAGTACTTC	CASMLKGQDQETQYF
TRBD1	TRBJ2-4	many	TRBV5-1	TGCGCCAGCAGCACCGACAGGGGGAACATTCAGTACTTC	CASSTDRGNIQYF
NA	TRBJ1-3	many	TRBV27	TGTGCCAGCAGTGGGGGGGCCCGCTCTGGAAACACCATATATTTT	CASSGGARSGNTIYF
TRBD1	TRBJ1-6	many	TRBV27	TGTGCCAGCAGTTTACGGGACAGTAATTCACCCCTCCACTTT	CASSLRDSNSPLHF
NA	TRBJ2-1	many	TRBV2	TGTGCCAGCAGCCGGGACACTTACTCCTACAATGAGCAGTTCTTC	CASSRDTYSYNEQFF
NA	TRBJ1-6	NA	TRBV20-1	TGCAGTGCTAGTGGGGAGGCCACCTATAATTCACCCCTCCACTTT	CSASGEATYNSPLHF
NA	TRBJ2-7	NA	TRBV6-1	TGTGCCAGCAGTGAAAAGGGGCCTCCAGTGGAGCAGTACTTC	CASSEKGPPVEQYF
TRBD2	TRBJ2-3	many	TRBV30	TGTGCCTGGAGTGGGACTAGCGGGAACACAGATACGCAGTATTTT	CAWSGTSGNTDTQYF
NA	TRBJ1-2	many	TRBV3-1	TGTGCCAGCAGCCAATTCTCAGATACTAACTATGGCTACACCTTC	CASSQFSDTNYGYTF
NA	TRBJ1-5	many	TRBV6-1	TGTGCCAGCACCTGGACGGAGACTTCCTATCAGCCCCAGCATTTT	CASTWTETSYQPQHF
TRBD1	TRBJ2-2	many	TRBV28	TGTGCCAGCAGCCTAAGCAGGGGGCGCGGAACCGGGGAGCTGTTTTTT	CASSLSRGRGTGELFF
NA	TRBJ1-3	NA	TRBV18	TGTGCCAGCTCCCCTGCTGGGCGGAACACCATATATTTT	CASSPAGRNTIYF
NA	TRBJ2-5	many	TRBV18	TGTGCCAGCTCGCCACGGGGGACAGACGGTAAAGAGACCCAGTACTTC	CASSPRGTDGKETQYF
TRBD1	TRBJ2-5	NA	TRBV6-1	TGTGCCAGCATAAAGACAGGGGCGAGGCAAGAGACCCAGTACTTC	CASIKTGARQETQYF
NA	TRBJ1-1	many	TRBV30	TGTGCCTGGAGTCCCCGCGGATTAGAAGCTTTCTTT	CAWSPRGLEAFF
NA	TRBJ2-3	few	TRBV4-3	TGCGCCAGCAGCCAAGATCTAGGGGGAACAGCAGATACGCAGTATTTT	CASSQDLGGTADTQYF
TRBD2	TRBJ2-5	NA	TRBV27	TGTGCCAGCAGTTATCACGGGACTAGCGGGGGAGGGGAGACCCAGTACTTC	CASSYHGTSGGGETQYF
NA	TRBJ1-5	many	TRBV27	TGTGCCAGCAGTTTTCTTGGGACGGCAATCGAGCCCCAGCATTTT	CASSFLGTAIEPQHF
TRBD1	TRBJ2-7	many	TRBV6-5	TGTGCCAGCAGTTACTTTCCGGGACAGAACTACGAGCAGTACTTC	CASSYFPGQNYEQYF
NA	TRBJ1-5	many	TRBV6-1	TGTGCCAGCAGTGAACACGGAGGGATGTCCCAGCATTTT	CASSEHGGMSQHF
NA	TRBJ2-5	many	TRBV6-1	TGTGCCAGCAGTGAAGTCTATGCGGGGCAAGAGACCCAGTACTTC	CASSEVYAGQETQYF
NA	TRBJ2-7	many	TRBV9	TGTGCCAGCAAAGACGCCCGGGGAAGCGGCTACGAGCAGTACTTC	CASKDARGSGYEQYF
TRBD1	TRBJ1-1	many	TRBV28	TGTGCCAGCAGTCCTCACCACAGGGGTATGGGGACTGAAGCTTTCTTT	CASSPHHRGMGTEAFF